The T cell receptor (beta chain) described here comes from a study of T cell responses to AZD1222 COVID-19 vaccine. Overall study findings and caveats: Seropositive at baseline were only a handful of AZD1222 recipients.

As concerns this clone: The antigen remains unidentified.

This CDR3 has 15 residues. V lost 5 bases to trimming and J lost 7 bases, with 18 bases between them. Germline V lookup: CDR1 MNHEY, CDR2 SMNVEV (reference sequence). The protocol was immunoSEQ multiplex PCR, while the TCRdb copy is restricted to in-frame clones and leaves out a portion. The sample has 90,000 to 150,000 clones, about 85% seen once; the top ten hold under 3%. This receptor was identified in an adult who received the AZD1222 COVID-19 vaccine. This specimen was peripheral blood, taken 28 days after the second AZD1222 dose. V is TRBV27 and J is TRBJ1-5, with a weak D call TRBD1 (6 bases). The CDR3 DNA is TGTGCCAGCAGTCCGGAATCAGGGGCCGGGCAGCCCCAGCATTTT. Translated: CASSPESGAGQPQHF.